One sample yielded the 28 T cell receptor beta chains listed below, sequenced in a study of monozygotic twins with inflammatory bowel disease (dated by TCRdb to between 2018 and 2020). The library was prepared using 5' RACE. The sequencer listed for this sample is Illumina HiSeq 2500. TCRdb reprocessed the public reads and reports one entry per CDR3 protein sequence, without DNA. This sample's records show roughly 330,000 distinct CDR3 sequences. 2% to 2.5% of the sample rests with the top ten. Sequenced input: blood. The receptors derive from a human donor with ulcerative colitis or Crohn's disease, or a healthy co-twin of an affected twin (not recorded which).

The rearrangement joins TRBV21-1 to TRBJ2-1; the D gene TCRdb calls, TRBD2, cannot be checked with no DNA. TRBV21-1 is a pseudogene segment. The CDR3 is 18 residues long. The CDR3 is CASRKALTSGSVYNEQFF.

The J gene is TRBJ1-4, the V gene TRBV18. Germline V gene lookup returns CDR1 KGHSH and CDR2 LQKENI. This CDR3 spans 16 amino acids. CDR3 amino acids: CASSRPFRTTNEKLFF.

J is TRBJ1-4 and V is TRBV6-1. CDR1 is MNHNS and CDR2 is SASEGT in the germline V gene. The CDR3 extends over 14 amino acids. Here the CDR3 reads CASGRGATNEKLFF.

This rearrangement joins TRBV5-6 to TRBJ2-3. CDR3 size: 12 residues. Per the germline V gene, CDR1 is SGHDT and CDR2 is YYEEEE. The CDR3 spells CASSPHQDTQYF.

The chain uses TRBV9 and TRBJ2-3. Germline V gene data show CDR1 as SGDLS and CDR2 as YYNGEE. The CDR3 has 15 amino acids. CDR3 protein: CASSVGERYTDTQYF.

The J gene is TRBJ2-2, the V gene TRBV9; no DNA is available, so the TRBD2 call from TCRdb remains unchecked. Germline V gene data show CDR1 as SGDLS and CDR2 as YYNGEE. The CDR3 consists of 16 residues. This CDR3 reads CASSRGLAVNTGELFF.

The V and J genes are TRBV12-5 and TRBJ1-2; no DNA is available, so the TRBD1 call from TCRdb remains unchecked. The CDR3 covers 17 residues. Per germline, CDR1 LGHNT and CDR2 FRNRAP. This CDR3 reads CASGLVLQGRIGYGYTF.

The chain combines TRBV7-2 with TRBJ2-1; TCRdb returns TRBD2, unconfirmable since there is no DNA. This CDR3 has 16 amino acids. The germline V gene encodes CDR1 SGHTA and CDR2 FQGNSA. The CDR3 is CASSLALAGGGYEQFF. The full variable domain, completed using reference TRBV7-2 and TRBJ2-1, is GAGVSQSPSNKVTEKGKDVELRCDPISGHTALYWYRQSLGQGLEFLIYFQGNSAPDKSGLPSDRFSAERTGGSVSTLTIQRTQQEDSAVYLCASSLALAGGGYEQFFGPGTRLTVL.

The rearrangement links TRBV2 to TRBJ2-7; there is no DNA to check the TCRdb D call of TRBD1. The CDR3 is 15 residues long. Germline-derived CDR1 and CDR2 are SNHLY and FYNNEI. Here the CDR3 reads CASSEYGGPPYEQYF.

V and J are TRBV20-1 and TRBJ2-2; there is no DNA to check the TCRdb D call of TRBD2. Germline assignment: CDR1 DFQATT and CDR2 SNEGSKA (reference sequence). The CDR3 has 14 residues. The CDR3 region is CSASGGVSVGELFF.

The CDR3: CASNLPGRNYGYTF. The chain links TRBV12-3 or TRBV12-4 to TRBJ1-2; TCRdb gives TRBD1 as the D gene, but with no DNA this cannot be confirmed. The CDR3 covers 14 residues.

The J gene is TRBJ2-1, the V gene TRBV18; TCRdb indicates TRBD2, and absent DNA this call remains unverified. From germline, CDR1 is KGHSH and CDR2 LQKENI. CDR3 length: 14 amino acids. This CDR3 reads CASSREGWSNEQFF.

The chain carries TRBV20-1 and TRBJ2-2; TCRdb returns TRBD2, unconfirmable since there is no DNA. The germline V gene has CDR1 DFQATT and CDR2 SNEGSKA (reference sequence). This CDR3 spans 14 amino acids. CDR3 sequence reads: CSALLAGGTGELFF.

J is TRBJ1-1 and V is TRBV6-2 or TRBV6-3; TCRdb picks TRBD1, but there is no DNA to check that call. Germline CDR1 reads MNHEY; CDR2 reads SVGEGT. This CDR3 is 13 amino acids long. CDR3 sequence: CASSQGTVAEAFF.

The rearrangement links TRBV7-3 to TRBJ2-1; TCRdb gives TRBD2 as the D gene, but with no DNA this cannot be confirmed. CDR3 length: 14 residues. Germline V gives CDR1 SGHTA, CDR2 FQGTGA. CDR3 region: CASSFLAGEYEQFF.

This chain connects TRBV18 to TRBJ1-5. The CDR3 loop spans 16 amino acids. Germline V CDR1 and CDR2: KGHSH, LQKENI. The CDR3 reads CASSPTFEGSNQPQHF.

This chain joins TRBV27 and TRBJ2-7; lacking DNA, the TRBD1 call made by TCRdb goes unchecked. Looked up from germline, CDR1 is MNHEY and CDR2 is SMNVEV (reference sequence). The CDR3 is 15 residues long. CDR3 amino acids: CASRPHWDRDYEQYF.

The J gene is TRBJ1-1, the V gene TRBV29-1; TCRdb gives TRBD1 as the D gene, but with no DNA this cannot be confirmed. Germline CDR1 SQVTM, CDR2 ANQGSEA. The CDR3 loop spans 14 amino acids. CDR3 protein: CSVEVGGDLGEAFF.

The V and J genes are TRBV9 and TRBJ1-2; TCRdb's D gene call, TRBD1, goes unchecked for lack of DNA. CDR3 length: 15 residues. Germline CDR1 and CDR2: SGDLS and YYNGEE. The chain's CDR3 is CASSLTQGQNYGYTF.

The CDR3 region is CASSLSGIGTDTQYF. The genes are TRBV28 and TRBJ2-3; TCRdb returns TRBD1, unconfirmable since there is no DNA. The germline CDR1 and CDR2 sequences are MDHEN and SYDVKM. This CDR3 is 15 amino acids long.

The chain has TRBV7-3 and TRBJ2-5; lacking DNA, the TRBD1 call made by TCRdb goes unchecked. The germline CDR1 and CDR2 sequences are SGHTA and FQGTGA. The CDR3 length is 15 residues. The CDR3 sequence: CASRSGTGRQETQYF. The whole variable domain, filled in from reference TRBV7-3 and TRBJ2-5, reads GAGVSQTPSNKVTEKGKYVELRCDPISGHTALYWYRQSLGQGPEFLIYFQGTGAADDSGLPNDRFFAVRPEGSVSTLKIQRTERGDSAVYLCASRSGTGRQETQYFGPGTRLLVL.

This chain links TRBV12-3 or TRBV12-4 with TRBJ2-1; TCRdb proposes TRBD1, but this gene call is untestable without DNA. The CDR3 sequence is 16 residues long. CDR3 residues: CASSSMTGPPYNEQFF.

The chain is built from TRBV7-9 and TRBJ2-3. Germline V CDR1 and CDR2: SEHNR, FQNEAQ (reference sequence). This CDR3 is built from 16 residues. The CDR3 is CASSWPKGTSTDTQYF.

The rearrangement uses TRBV20-1 and TRBJ2-1; no DNA is available, so the TRBD2 call from TCRdb remains unchecked. This CDR3 is 16 amino acids long. CDR1 DFQATT and CDR2 SNEGSKA come from the germline V gene (reference sequence). CDR3 loop: CSARPPGLGLNNEQFF.

V is TRBV28 and J is TRBJ1-6; TCRdb proposes TRBD1, but this gene call is untestable without DNA. This CDR3 spans 16 amino acids. Germline CDR1 and CDR2: MDHEN and SYDVKM. The CDR3 is CASSLAGDRSNSPLHF.

The rearrangement links TRBV30 to TRBJ1-1. Germline CDR1 GTSNPN, CDR2 SVGIG (reference sequence). There are 12 residues in the CDR3. CDR3 sequence reads: CAWSGLGTEAFF.

The V and J genes are TRBV20-1 and TRBJ1-5; the TRBD1 assignment by TCRdb is unverifiable without DNA. Germline V lookup: CDR1 DFQATT, CDR2 SNEGSKA (reference sequence). The CDR3 is 13 residues long. Here the CDR3 reads CSAVITGAWPQHF.

The rearrangement uses TRBV19 and TRBJ1-5; the TCRdb call, TRBD1, lacks DNA for checking. CDR1 is LNHDA, CDR2 SQIVND, per germline (reference sequence). This CDR3 region has 16 residues. CDR3: CASSMSSGSGNQPQHF.